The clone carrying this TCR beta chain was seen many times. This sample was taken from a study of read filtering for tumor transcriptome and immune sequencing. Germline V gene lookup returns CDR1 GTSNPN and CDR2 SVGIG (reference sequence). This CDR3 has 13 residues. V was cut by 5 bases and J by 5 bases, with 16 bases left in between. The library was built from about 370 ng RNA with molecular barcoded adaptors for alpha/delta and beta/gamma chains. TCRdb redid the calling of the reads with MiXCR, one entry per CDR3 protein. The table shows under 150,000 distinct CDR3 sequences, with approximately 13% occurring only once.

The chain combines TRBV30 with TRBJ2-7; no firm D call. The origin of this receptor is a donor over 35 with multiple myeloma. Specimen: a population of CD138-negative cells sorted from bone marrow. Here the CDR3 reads CAWAPHGRHEQYF. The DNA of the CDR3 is TGTGCCTGGGCCCCCCACGGACGGCACGAGCAGTACTTC.